What follows are 21 T cell receptor beta chains derived from one specimen sequenced in a study of molecular identifiers for immune sequencing clone quantification. TCRdb reanalysed the PCR reads using MiXCR and keeps one entry per CDR3 protein. The sample shows about half a million distinct CDR3 sequences, about a fifth of them seen only once. Source material: naive CD8+ T cells from blood, with Jurkat cell RNA spiked in. Subset indicated: FACS-sorted CD8+CD4-CCR7+CD45RA+ naive T cells. The receptors stem from a human donor in good health. Some libraries in this study had Jurkat cell RNA spiked in.

The chain carries TRBV20-1 and TRBJ2-2; D remains ambiguous. This CDR3 has 16 residues. Per the germline V gene, CDR1 is DFQATT and CDR2 is SNEGSKA (reference sequence). Trimming pared 2 bases from V and 0 bases from J, leaving 13 bases between. DNA of the CDR3: TGCAGTGCTAGAAATTATAAGCTGGCGAACACCGGGGAGCTGTTTTTT. Translating gives CSARNYKLANTGELFF.

Remarks on this clonotype: A much bigger clone sits one base away, suggesting this may be a read error. The missing conserved phenylalanine or tryptophan at the end of this CDR3 makes a read error likely. This sequence joins TRBV6-5 and TRBJ1-5; 7 nucleotides match TRBD1. CDR1 MNHEY and CDR2 SVGAGI come from the germline V gene. The V segment lost 6 bases and the J segment 1 base; nucleotides outside the gene matches: 12. The CDR3 is made up of 17 amino acids. CDR3 sequence: CASSQGVGGRSNQPQHL. CDR3 nucleotides: TGTGCCAGCAGCCAGGGGGTTGGGGGCAGGAGCAATCAGCCCCAGCATCTT.

This clonotype was counted many times. This chain uses TRBV20-1 with TRBJ2-4, with D perhaps given as TRBD1 or TRBD2 (5 bases each). This CDR3 has 15 residues. The germline V and J ends were trimmed by 2 bases and 0 bases, with 11 bases remaining between them. From germline, CDR1 is DFQATT and CDR2 SNEGSKA (reference sequence). CDR3: CSARSQGRAKNIQYF. CDR3 nucleotide sequence: TGCAGTGCTAGATCCCAGGGACGAGCCAAAAACATTCAGTACTTC.

This clonotype has at least ten counts. The chain links TRBV5-1 to TRBJ2-3; D gene unclear. V shed 0 bases and J shed 3 bases, with 8 bases lying between them. CDR1 and CDR2 (germline): SGHRS, YFSETQ. This CDR3 has 14 residues. CDR3 in amino acids: CASSLAMETDTQYF. The CDR3 nucleotides are TGCGCCAGCAGCTTGGCCATGGAAACAGATACGCAGTATTTT.

This clonotype came up many times. The CDR3 DNA follows: TGTGCCACCAGTGATTCCCGAACAGGGGGCGTAATCAATGAGCAGTTCTTC. This translates into CATSDSRTGGVINEQFF. The genes are TRBV24-1 and TRBJ2-1; TRBD1 matches 9 bases. This CDR3 region has 17 residues. The germline V gene has CDR1 KGHDR and CDR2 SFDVKD. The V segment lost 2 bases and the J segment 6 bases; nucleotides outside the gene matches: 10.

This clonotype was picked up one time. This clone may be a read error of a much larger clone one base away. The CDR3 does not close with the conserved phenylalanine or tryptophan, likely indicating a read error. The rearrangement links TRBV7-9 to TRBJ1-5; TRBD1 agrees at 7 bases. The germline CDR1 and CDR2 sequences are SEHNR and FQNEAQ (reference sequence). This CDR3 contains 14 residues. Trimming removed 1 base from V and 5 bases from J; junction bases left unmatched: 2. The CDR3 loop reads CASSLGQGHQPQHL. As DNA, the CDR3 is TGTGCCAGCAGCTTAGGACAGGGCCATCAGCCCCAGCATCTT.

A few counts support this clonotype. V gene TRBV4-2 combines with J gene TRBJ2-7; 9 bases map to TRBD2. CDR1 LGHNA and CDR2 YNFKEQ come from the germline V gene. V lost 4 bases, J lost 4 bases, and 8 bases stayed unmatched. The CDR3 totals 15 residues. CDR3 sequence reads: CASSPEWGLAYEQYF. CDR3 DNA sequence: TGTGCCAGCAGCCCAGAGTGGGGACTAGCTTACGAGCAGTACTTC.

This clonotype was seen only a few times. The CDR3 nucleotides read TGCAGTGCTAGAGACAGGGATTACAATGAGCAGTTCTTC. Amino acids: CSARDRDYNEQFF. The chain has TRBV20-1 and TRBJ2-1; D is perhaps TRBD1 (5 bases). The CDR3 has 13 residues. From germline, CDR1 is DFQATT and CDR2 SNEGSKA (reference sequence). The ends were cut back, 0 bases at V and 4 bases at J, with 7 bases in the middle.

This clonotype was counted many times. The chain has TRBV28 and TRBJ2-7; D ambiguous. The CDR3 runs 12 residues. Germline CDR1 is MDHEN and CDR2 is SYDVKM. The V and J ends lost 7 bases and 3 bases respectively, with 10 bases between them. The CDR3 sequence is CASNEPNYEQYF. As DNA, the CDR3 is TGTGCCAGCAATGAGCCGAACTACGAGCAGTACTTC.

The chain employs TRBV13 and TRBJ1-6; TRBD1 agrees at 7 bases. The CDR3 totals 14 residues. Germline CDR1 reads PRHDT; CDR2 reads FYEKMQ (reference sequence). V lost 5 bases to trimming and J lost 10 bases; unmatched junction nucleotides: 8. The CDR3 loop is CASSLSLQGSPLHF. Here the CDR3 DNA reads TGTGCCAGCAGCCTCTCCCTACAGGGGTCACCCCTCCACTTT.

This clonotype was seen more than once but under ten times. The chain recombines TRBV4-3 with TRBJ1-4; D possibly corresponds to TRBD1 (6 bases). This CDR3 is 16 amino acids long. V gave up 3 bases and J gave up 5 bases, with 16 bases separating them. CDR1 is LGHNA, CDR2 YSLEER, per germline. CDR3 sequence reads: CASSQDGQRINEKLFF. CDR3 in DNA: TGCGCCAGCAGCCAGGACGGACAGAGGATAAATGAAAAACTGTTTTTT.

This clonotype was recorded a few times. The V call is TRBV27, the J call TRBJ2-1, with 9 bases matching TRBD1. Germline V lookup: CDR1 MNHEY, CDR2 SMNVEV (reference sequence). The CDR3 loop spans 15 amino acids. V trimming: 8 bases; J trimming: 3 bases; junction bases outside the gene matches: 8. The CDR3 nucleotides are TGTGCCAGCGGGGTCCGGACAGGGGACTACAATGAGCAGTTCTTC. It is translated as CASGVRTGDYNEQFF.

This clonotype occurred many times. This sequence joins TRBV7-2 and TRBJ2-7; maybe TRBD2 (7 bases). Trimming left V 5 bases short and J 2 bases short, with 10 bases between. Germline lookup yields CDR1 SGHTA and CDR2 FQGNSA. The CDR3 is made up of 13 amino acids. The CDR3 nucleotides are TGTGCCAGCAGCGCCGGGGGGCCCTACGAGCAGTACTTC. Translating it yields CASSAGGPYEQYF.

V gene TRBV12-3 or TRBV12-4 combines with J gene TRBJ1-1, with a weak D call TRBD1 (5 bases). V was cut by 6 bases and J by 3 bases, with 14 bases left in between. CDR3 length equals 14 residues. CDR3 sequence (DNA): TGTGCCAGCAGCTTCACGGTGGGGGACACTGAAGCTTTCTTT. Protein: CASSFTVGDTEAFF.

A word on this clonotype: A much more abundant neighbour one base away suggests this may be a read error. The chain links TRBV19 to TRBJ2-1; D perhaps matches TRBD2 (5 bases). The germline CDR1 and CDR2 sequences are LNHDA and SQIVND (reference sequence). The CDR3 has 15 residues. Trimming shortened V by 3 bases and J by 9 bases, and 18 bases separated the two germline ends. CDR3 sequence: CASSIQSNSAGEQFF. The CDR3 region has the DNA TGTGCCAGTAGTATCCAAAGTAATAGCGCCGGTGAGCAGTTCTTC.

This clonotype was seen many times. The rearrangement joins TRBV20-1 to TRBJ2-7; TRBD2 matches at 12 bases. Looked up from germline, CDR1 is DFQATT and CDR2 is SNEGSKA (reference sequence). This CDR3 is 17 amino acids long. J gave up 0 bases and V 2 bases, and 8 bases lay outside the gene matches. The CDR3 region has the DNA TGCAGTGCTAGACAGGAGGGACTAGCGGGTCCCTCCTACGAGCAGTACTTC. Its translation is CSARQEGLAGPSYEQYF.

This clonotype was detected many times. The rearrangement links TRBV29-1 to TRBJ1-2; D remains unclear. V lost 0 bases and J 4 bases, leaving 9 bases between the germline ends. Germline assignment: CDR1 SQVTM and CDR2 ANQGSEA. The CDR3 length is 13 residues. CDR3 residues: CSVEDGSLYGYTF. The CDR3 DNA reads as TGCAGCGTTGAAGACGGAAGCCTCTATGGCTACACCTTC.

This clonotype was seen repeatedly, ten times or more. DNA for the CDR3: TGTGCCAGCAGCCCCCCCGGCTCATCTGGAAACACCATATATTTT. This encodes CASSPPGSSGNTIYF. This chain links TRBV7-9 with TRBJ1-3; no reliable D call. The CDR3 loop spans 15 amino acids. Per germline, CDR1 SEHNR and CDR2 FQNEAQ (reference sequence). V lost 5 bases to trimming and J lost 1 base, with 12 bases between them. Complete variable domain (other parts from reference TRBV7-9 and TRBJ1-3): DTGVSQNPRHKITKRGQNVTFRCDPISEHNRLYWYRQTLGQGPEFLTYFQNEAQLEKSRLLSDRFSAERPKGSFSTLEIQRTEQGDSAMYLCASSPPGSSGNTIYFGEGSWLTVV.

Many counts were recorded for this clonotype. This chain uses TRBV27 with TRBJ2-7, with D uncertain. The germline V and J ends were trimmed by 5 bases and 6 bases, with 14 bases remaining between them. Germline V gives CDR1 MNHEY, CDR2 SMNVEV (reference sequence). This CDR3 is 13 amino acids long. CDR3 region: CASSPLTIGEQYF. CDR3 nucleotide sequence: TGTGCCAGCAGTCCATTGACGATTGGCGAGCAGTACTTC.

In nucleotides, the CDR3 is TGTGCCAGCAGCGTAACAGACTACCCCTCCTACAATGAGCAGTTCTTC. Protein: CASSVTDYPSYNEQFF. This chain joins TRBV9 and TRBJ2-1; D is perhaps TRBD2 (5 bases). CDR1 SGDLS and CDR2 YYNGEE come from the germline V gene. The CDR3 has 16 amino acids. Trimming took off 1 base at V and 0 bases at J, with 11 bases between the two ends.

This clonotype has only a few counts. The chain is built from TRBV19 and TRBJ2-1, with D unclear. V was clipped by 3 bases and J by 0 bases, with 6 bases between them. Germline V gene data show CDR1 as LNHDA and CDR2 as SQIVND (reference sequence). The CDR3 runs 14 residues. CDR3 region: CASSMIISYNEQFF. For the CDR3, the DNA is TGTGCCAGTAGTATGATAATCTCCTACAATGAGCAGTTCTTC.